This T cell receptor (beta chain) is from a study of cytomegalovirus exposure and HLA in healthy donors. Study outcomes and limitations: When presence/absence was analysed, sequencing depth was taken to be roughly uniform across donors. Most TCRs appeared rarely, but some public TCRs recurred in many donors. Associated with cytomegalovirus, according to the listing, were 150 to 200 TCR beta chains. A missense DCLRE1C variant was associated with V- and J-gene trimming of TCR beta chains in a later analysis, and an independent cohort replicated the association.

PCR employed 60 Vbeta and 13 Jbeta primers. The assay was immunoSEQ multiplex PCR, and TCRdb's table has in-frame clones only and misses some. The profile shows approximately 140,000 clones, roughly 73% of them singletons. The germline V gene encodes CDR1 LGHNA and CDR2 YNFKEQ. The V gene lost 1 base and the J gene lost 5 bases, with 12 bases spanning the gap. There are 15 residues in the CDR3. Comments on this clone: Its antigen is undetermined.

The rearrangement joins TRBV4-2 to TRBJ1-5; possible D gene TRBD1, 5 bases. The TCR comes from a human donor in good health. The sequencing sample was made of PBMCs. This CDR3 is CASSQGQTTDQPQHF. CDR3 DNA: TGTGCCAGCAGCCAAGGACAGACCACTGATCAGCCCCAGCATTTT.